These 23 T cell receptor beta chains came from one sample sequenced in a study of T cell responses to AZD1222 COVID-19 vaccine. Repertoires were generated with immunoSEQ multiplex PCR, while TCRdb's copy carries only in-frame clones and drops some. The sample shows about 150,000 clones, roughly 87% of them seen only once. This sample comprised peripheral blood, obtained 28 days after the second dose of the MenACWY control vaccine. These receptors were collected from an adult who received the MenACWY meningococcal vaccine as a control.

The J gene is TRBJ1-2, the V gene TRBV5-1; no definite D call. The germline V gene has CDR1 SGHRS and CDR2 YFSETQ. The V and J ends lost 4 bases and 2 bases respectively, with 12 bases between them. This CDR3 has 14 amino acids. The CDR3: CASSGSTQNYGYTF. As DNA, the CDR3 is TGCGCCAGCAGCGGAAGCACGCAAAACTATGGCTACACCTTC.

The chain is built from TRBV29-1 and TRBJ1-2; no clear D. Trimming stripped 0 bases from V and 2 bases from J, with 7 bases between. Looked up from germline, CDR1 is SQVTM and CDR2 is ANQGSEA. This CDR3 comprises 13 residues. The CDR3 nucleotides are TGCAGCGTTGAAGAGGTCTCAAACTATGGCTACACCTTC. Its protein is CSVEEVSNYGYTF.

Concerning this clone: The CDR3 ends on some other residue instead of the conserved phenylalanine or tryptophan, so this is likely a read error. It is unclear where the CDR3 begins or ends on the DNA, so no DNA is shown, and the CDR3 is as TCRdb lists it. This chain uses TRBV5-3 with TRBJ1-4. TRBV5-3 is labeled an ORF, and its function is uncertain. The CDR3 totals 12 residues, both ends included. CDR3 in amino acids: CARSFCWGPARG.

The rearrangement links TRBV27 to TRBJ2-7; TRBD2 aligns across 11 bases. V lost 5 bases, J lost 7 bases, and 7 bases stayed unmatched. The CDR3 consists of 14 residues. The V gene's germline CDR1 is MNHEY and CDR2 SMNVEV (reference sequence). CDR3 protein: CASSILAGGGEQYF. The CDR3 DNA follows: TGTGCCAGCAGTATATTAGCGGGAGGGGGGGAGCAGTACTTC.

The chain joins TRBV5-1 to TRBJ1-2, with D possibly TRBD1 on 6 matching bases. V lost 0 bases, J lost 2 bases, and 14 bases lay in between. The CDR3 sequence is 16 residues long. Germline V gives CDR1 SGHRS, CDR2 YFSETQ. The CDR3 sequence: CASSLGNGQRNYGYTF. CDR3 sequence (DNA): TGCGCCAGCAGCTTGGGTAACGGACAGAGAAACTATGGCTACACCTTC. The entire variable domain, with the rest obtained from reference TRBV5-1 and TRBJ1-2, is as follows: KAGVTQTPRYLIKTRGQQVTLSCSPISGHRSVSWYQQTPGQGLQFLFEYFSETQRNKGNFPGRFSGRQFSNSRSEMNVSTLELGDSALYLCASSLGNGQRNYGYTFGSGTRLTVV.

The V and J genes are TRBV6-4 and TRBJ2-1; no clear D. The CDR3 totals 13 residues. Germline CDR1 is MRHNA and CDR2 is SNTAGT. The V end was cut by 0 bases, the J end by 4 bases, with 4 bases between. DNA for the CDR3: TGTGCCAGCAGTGACTCCGAGTACAATGAGCAGTTCTTC. It is translated as CASSDSEYNEQFF.

The rearrangement joins TRBV6-1 to TRBJ1-3, with D unclear. Germline lookup yields CDR1 MNHNS and CDR2 SASEGT. V lost 2 bases and J lost 5, with 10 bases in between. This CDR3 spans 14 amino acids. CDR3 nucleotide sequence: TGTGCCAGCAGTGAACGGGAGACGAGAAACACCATATATTTT. Amino acid sequence: CASSERETRNTIYF.

The rearrangement joins TRBV5-5 to TRBJ2-3; TRBD2 aligns across 11 bases. CDR3 length: 17 residues. Germline assignment: CDR1 SGHKS and CDR2 YYEKEE (reference sequence). V dropped 3 bases and J dropped 0; count of bases not matched to a gene: 6. The CDR3 DNA is TGTGCCAGCAGCTCCGGGACTAGCGGCCAGAGCACAGATACGCAGTATTTT. Translated, it gives CASSSGTSGQSTDTQYF.

The genes are TRBV11-3 and TRBJ2-1; TRBD1 aligns across 9 bases. There are 15 residues in the CDR3. The V and J ends lost 3 bases and 3 bases, in that order; junction bases with no gene match: 3. CDR1 and CDR2 from the germline V gene are SGHNT and YENEEA. The CDR3 bases are TGTGCCAGCAGCTTGGGACAGGGCGGCTACAATGAGCAGTTCTTC. Translating gives CASSLGQGGYNEQFF.

The chain combines TRBV6-5 with TRBJ1-3; D unclear. Deletions cut 4 bases from V and 0 bases from J, with 7 bases between. The CDR3 extends over 14 amino acids. In germline, CDR1 is MNHEY, CDR2 SVGAGI. The CDR3 coding sequence is TGTGCCAGCAGTTTAGACCACTCTGGAAACACCATATATTTT. Its protein is CASSLDHSGNTIYF.

V and J are TRBV5-1 and TRBJ2-3; 8 nucleotides agree with TRBD2. This CDR3 is 15 amino acids long. Germline V gives CDR1 SGHRS, CDR2 YFSETQ. The trim removed 3 bases at V and 1 base at J, leaving 4 bases unmatched. CDR3 coding DNA: TGCGCCAGCAGCTGGGCGGGGGGCGGCACAGATACGCAGTATTTT. This codes for CASSWAGGGTDTQYF.

The rearrangement joins TRBV5-4 to TRBJ2-7; D uncertain. The CDR3 has 16 residues. CDR1 SGHNT and CDR2 YYREEE come from the germline V gene (reference sequence). Trimming removed 0 bases from V and 4 bases from J, with 17 bases in between. The CDR3 region has the DNA TGTGCCAGCAGCTTGGTTAGGTCGTCAGGAATTTACGAGCAGTACTTC. Its protein is CASSLVRSSGIYEQYF.

The chain joins TRBV6-2 or TRBV6-3 to TRBJ2-1; D might be TRBD1 (5 bases). Germline lookup yields CDR1 MNHEY and CDR2 SVGEGT. V was pared by 4 bases and J by 4 bases, with 14 bases between. The CDR3 runs to 15 residues. CDR3 residues: CASSFVQGLYNEQFF. DNA for the CDR3: TGTGCCAGCAGTTTCGTCCAGGGTCTTTACAATGAGCAGTTCTTC.

V and J are TRBV7-2 and TRBJ2-3; D gene unclear. Per germline, CDR1 SGHTA and CDR2 FQGNSA. The V end was cut by 5 bases, the J end by 6 bases, with 15 bases between. This CDR3 spans 14 amino acids. Written as DNA, the CDR3 is TGTGCCAGCAGCCCCACCAGACTGCTTGATACGCAGTATTTT. It translates to CASSPTRLLDTQYF.

V is TRBV28 and J is TRBJ1-5, with D uncertain. The CDR3 loop spans 17 amino acids. The germline CDR1 and CDR2 sequences are MDHEN and SYDVKM. V dropped 1 base and J dropped 0 bases, with 13 bases sitting between them. CDR3 sequence reads: CASSLLNTLYSNQPQHF. As DNA, the CDR3 is TGTGCCAGCAGTTTATTAAACACTCTCTATAGCAATCAGCCCCAGCATTTT.

This chain links TRBV5-1 with TRBJ1-2; the D gene is possibly TRBD1 (6 bases). This CDR3 spans 14 amino acids. From germline, CDR1 is SGHRS and CDR2 YFSETQ. V was cut by 5 bases and J by 6 bases, with 17 bases left in between. The CDR3 region is CASSPTGVLNGYTF. For the CDR3, the DNA is TGCGCCAGCAGTCCGACAGGCGTATTGAATGGCTACACCTTC. Full variable domain (rest looked up from reference TRBV5-1 and TRBJ1-2): KAGVTQTPRYLIKTRGQQVTLSCSPISGHRSVSWYQQTPGQGLQFLFEYFSETQRNKGNFPGRFSGRQFSNSRSEMNVSTLELGDSALYLCASSPTGVLNGYTFGSGTRLTVV.

The chain couples TRBV27 to TRBJ1-5; weak D call: TRBD1 (5 bases). V lost 8 bases to trimming and J lost 3 bases, with 23 bases between them. The CDR3 covers 17 residues. The V gene's germline CDR1 is MNHEY and CDR2 SMNVEV (reference sequence). This chain's CDR3 is CASGVPGLPHTNQPQHF. CDR3 coding DNA: TGTGCCAGCGGGGTCCCGGGACTTCCCCATACCAATCAGCCCCAGCATTTT.

The chain uses TRBV6-5 and TRBJ1-2, with D perhaps TRBD1 (5 bases). CDR3 length equals 16 residues. V lost 4 bases to trimming and J lost 4 bases, with 19 bases between them. Germline V CDR1 and CDR2: MNHEY, SVGAGI. The CDR3 DNA follows: TGTGCCAGCAGTTCAACGCCGGGACCCAGATCCTATGGCTACACCTTC. Encoded protein: CASSSTPGPRSYGYTF.

The V gene is TRBV5-6, the J gene TRBJ1-2; D not certain. Germline V CDR1 and CDR2: SGHDT, YYEEEE. V shed 1 base and J shed 6 bases, with 13 bases lying between them. The CDR3 spans 14 residues. This CDR3 reads CASSLSGGVDGYTF. Here the CDR3 DNA reads TGTGCCAGCAGCTTGAGTGGCGGGGTTGATGGCTACACCTTC. The full variable domain, completed using reference TRBV5-6 and TRBJ1-2, is DAGVTQSPTHLIKTRGQQVTLRCSPKSGHDTVSWYQQALGQGPQFIFQYYEEEERQRGNFPDRFSGHQFPNYSSELNVNALLLGDSALYLCASSLSGGVDGYTFGSGTRLTVV.

V and J are TRBV27 and TRBJ2-3, with D hard to call. The CDR3 loop spans 13 amino acids. V lost 8 bases to trimming and J lost 1 base, with 10 bases between them. Germline values: CDR1 MNHEY, CDR2 SMNVEV (reference sequence). The CDR3 region is CASARAGTDTQYF. DNA for the CDR3: TGTGCCAGCGCAAGGGCCGGCACAGATACGCAGTATTTT.

The sample holds one count of this clone. For the CDR3, the DNA is TGTGCCAGCAGTCGTCAGGGAAACCAAGAGACCCAGTACTTC. Encoded protein: CASSRQGNQETQYF. J is TRBJ2-5 and V is TRBV6-1, with a weak D call TRBD1 (5 bases). The CDR3 length is 14 residues. CDR1 is MNHNS, CDR2 SASEGT, per germline. V lost 5 bases and J 0 bases, leaving 10 bases between the germline ends.

The J gene is TRBJ1-2, the V gene TRBV5-4, with D perhaps matching TRBD1 (6 bases). CDR3 length: 15 amino acids. Trimming removed 1 base from V and 5 bases from J, with 15 bases in between. From germline, CDR1 is SGHNT and CDR2 YYREEE (reference sequence). CDR3 loop: CASSLTSGGWYGYTF. The CDR3 coding sequence is TGTGCCAGCAGCTTGACCTCGGGGGGCTGGTATGGCTACACCTTC.

The chain joins TRBV12-3 or TRBV12-4 to TRBJ1-3; no definite D call. Trimming removed 6 bases at V and 2 bases at J, with 8 bases between. The CDR3 spans 13 residues. The CDR3 protein is CASSLRTGNTIYF. In DNA form, the CDR3 reads TGTGCCAGCAGCCTAAGGACTGGAAACACCATATATTTT.